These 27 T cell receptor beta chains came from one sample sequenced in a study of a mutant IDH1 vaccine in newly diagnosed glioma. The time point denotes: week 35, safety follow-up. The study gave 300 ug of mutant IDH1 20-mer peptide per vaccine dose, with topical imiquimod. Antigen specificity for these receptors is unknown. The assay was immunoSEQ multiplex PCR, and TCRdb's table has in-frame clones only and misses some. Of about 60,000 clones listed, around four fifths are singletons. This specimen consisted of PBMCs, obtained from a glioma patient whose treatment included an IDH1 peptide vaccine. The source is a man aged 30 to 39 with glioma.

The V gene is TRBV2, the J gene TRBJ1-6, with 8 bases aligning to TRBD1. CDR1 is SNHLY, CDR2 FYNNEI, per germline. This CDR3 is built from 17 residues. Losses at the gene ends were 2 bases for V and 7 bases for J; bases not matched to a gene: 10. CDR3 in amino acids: CASSEWQGAQSNSPLHF. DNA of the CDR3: TGTGCCAGCAGTGAATGGCAGGGGGCCCAGAGCAATTCACCCCTCCACTTT.

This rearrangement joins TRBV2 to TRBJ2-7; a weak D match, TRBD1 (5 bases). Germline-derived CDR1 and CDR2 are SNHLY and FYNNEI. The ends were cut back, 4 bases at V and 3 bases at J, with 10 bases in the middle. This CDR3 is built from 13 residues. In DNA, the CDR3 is TGTGCCAGCAGTGCGGACACAGTCTACGAGCAGTACTTC. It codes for CASSADTVYEQYF.

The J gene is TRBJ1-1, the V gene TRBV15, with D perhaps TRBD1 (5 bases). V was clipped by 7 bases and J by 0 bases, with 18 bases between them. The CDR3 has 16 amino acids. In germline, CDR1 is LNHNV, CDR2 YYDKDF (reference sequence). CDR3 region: CATIPGPQGVNTEAFF. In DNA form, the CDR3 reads TGTGCCACCATCCCGGGGCCCCAAGGGGTGAACACTGAAGCTTTCTTT.

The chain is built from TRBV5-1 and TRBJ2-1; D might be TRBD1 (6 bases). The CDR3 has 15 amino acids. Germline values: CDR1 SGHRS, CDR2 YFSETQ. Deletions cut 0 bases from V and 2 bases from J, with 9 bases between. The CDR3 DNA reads TGCGCCAGCAGCTTGGTACAGGGAACCTACAATGAGCAGTTCTTC. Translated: CASSLVQGTYNEQFF.

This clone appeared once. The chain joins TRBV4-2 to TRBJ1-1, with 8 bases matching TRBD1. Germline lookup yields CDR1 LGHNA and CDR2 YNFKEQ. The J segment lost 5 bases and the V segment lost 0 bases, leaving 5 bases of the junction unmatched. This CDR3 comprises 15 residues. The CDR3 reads CASSQDRTGRTEAFF. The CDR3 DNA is TGTGCCAGCAGCCAAGATAGGACAGGGAGGACTGAAGCTTTCTTT.

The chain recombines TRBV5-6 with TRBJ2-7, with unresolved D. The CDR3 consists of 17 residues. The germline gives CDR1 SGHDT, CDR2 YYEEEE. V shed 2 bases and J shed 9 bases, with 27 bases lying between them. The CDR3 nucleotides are TGTGCCAGCAGCTTTGGCCGTCGGTTCTGGGTCGAACGAGGGCAGTACTTC. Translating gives CASSFGRRFWVERGQYF.

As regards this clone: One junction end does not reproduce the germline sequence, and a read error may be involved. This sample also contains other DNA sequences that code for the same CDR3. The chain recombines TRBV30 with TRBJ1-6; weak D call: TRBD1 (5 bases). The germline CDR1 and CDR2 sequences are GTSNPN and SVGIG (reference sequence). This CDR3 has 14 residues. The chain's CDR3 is CAWTLGVDNSPLHF. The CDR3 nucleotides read TGCGCCTGGACGCTGGGGGTAGATAATTCACCCCTCCACTTT.

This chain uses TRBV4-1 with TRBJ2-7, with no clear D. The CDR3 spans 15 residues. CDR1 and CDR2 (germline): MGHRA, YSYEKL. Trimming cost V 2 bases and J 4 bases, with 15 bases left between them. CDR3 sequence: CASSQSWQAIYEQYF. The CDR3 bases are TGCGCCAGCAGCCAATCCTGGCAGGCTATTTACGAGCAGTACTTC.

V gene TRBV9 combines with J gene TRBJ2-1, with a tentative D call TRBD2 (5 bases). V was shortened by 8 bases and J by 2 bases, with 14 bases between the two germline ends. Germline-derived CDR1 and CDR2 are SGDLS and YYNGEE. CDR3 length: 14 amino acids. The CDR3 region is CASGTSRTYNEQFF. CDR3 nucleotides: TGTGCCAGTGGAACTAGTCGCACCTACAATGAGCAGTTCTTC.

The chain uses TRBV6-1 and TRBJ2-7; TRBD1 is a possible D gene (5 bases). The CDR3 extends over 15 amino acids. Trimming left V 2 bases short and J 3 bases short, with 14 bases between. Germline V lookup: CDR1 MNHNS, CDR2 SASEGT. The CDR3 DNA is TGTGCCAGCAGTGAAAGAACAGGAATATTCTACGAGCAGTACTTC. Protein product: CASSERTGIFYEQYF.

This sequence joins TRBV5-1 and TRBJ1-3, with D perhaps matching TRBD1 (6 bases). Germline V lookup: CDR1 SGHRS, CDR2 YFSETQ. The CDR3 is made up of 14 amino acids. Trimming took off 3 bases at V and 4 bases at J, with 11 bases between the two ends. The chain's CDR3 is CASSSGQTGNTIYF. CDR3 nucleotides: TGCGCCAGCAGCTCGGGACAAACCGGAAACACCATATATTTT.

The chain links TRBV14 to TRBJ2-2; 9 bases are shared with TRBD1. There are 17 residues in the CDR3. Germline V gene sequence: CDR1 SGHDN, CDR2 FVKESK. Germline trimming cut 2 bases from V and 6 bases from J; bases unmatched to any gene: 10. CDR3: CASSQRTGGSLSGELFF. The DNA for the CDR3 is TGTGCCAGCAGCCAAAGAACAGGGGGCAGTCTTTCCGGGGAGCTGTTTTTT. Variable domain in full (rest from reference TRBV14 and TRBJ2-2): EAGVTQFPSHSVIEKGQTVTLRCDPISGHDNLYWYRRVMGKEIKFLLHFVKESKQDESGMPNNRFLAERTGGTYSTLKVQPAELEDSGVYFCASSQRTGGSLSGELFFGEGSRLTVL.

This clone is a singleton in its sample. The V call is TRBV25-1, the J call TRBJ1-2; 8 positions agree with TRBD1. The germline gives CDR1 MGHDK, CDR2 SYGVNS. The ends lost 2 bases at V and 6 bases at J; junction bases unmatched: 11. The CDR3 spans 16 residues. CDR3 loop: CASSEGTGLLADGYTF. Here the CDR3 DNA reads TGTGCCAGCAGTGAAGGGACAGGTCTCCTCGCGGATGGCTACACCTTC.

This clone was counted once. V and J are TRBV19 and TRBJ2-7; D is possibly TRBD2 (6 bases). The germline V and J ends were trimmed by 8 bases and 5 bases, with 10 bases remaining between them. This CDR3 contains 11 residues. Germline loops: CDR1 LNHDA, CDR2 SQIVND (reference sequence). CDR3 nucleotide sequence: TGTGCCAGTTCCTGGGGGGACGAGCAGTACTTC. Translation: CASSWGDEQYF.

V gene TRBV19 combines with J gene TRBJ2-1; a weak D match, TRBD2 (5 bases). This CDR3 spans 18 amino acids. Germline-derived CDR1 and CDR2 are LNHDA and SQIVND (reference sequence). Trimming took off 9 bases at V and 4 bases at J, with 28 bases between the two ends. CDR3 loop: CASKRKEDSLSGYNEQFF. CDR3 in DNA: TGTGCCAGCAAACGAAAGGAGGATAGCCTATCAGGATACAATGAGCAGTTCTTC.

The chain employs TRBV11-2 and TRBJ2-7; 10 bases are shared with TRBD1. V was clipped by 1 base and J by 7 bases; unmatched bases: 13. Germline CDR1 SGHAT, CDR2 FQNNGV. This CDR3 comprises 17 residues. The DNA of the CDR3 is TGTGCCAGCAGCTTAGGGCGCCGGACAGGGGGGTCTGGGGAGCAGTACTTC. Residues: CASSLGRRTGGSGEQYF.

CDR3 sequence: CASSLPALPSAFF. For the CDR3, the DNA is TGTGCCAGCAGCTTACCAGCCCTCCCAAGCGCTTTCTTT. The rearrangement joins TRBV11-2 to TRBJ1-1; D uncertain. The CDR3 runs to 13 residues. Per germline, CDR1 SGHAT and CDR2 FQNNGV. Trimming removed 2 bases at V and 11 bases at J, with 15 bases between.

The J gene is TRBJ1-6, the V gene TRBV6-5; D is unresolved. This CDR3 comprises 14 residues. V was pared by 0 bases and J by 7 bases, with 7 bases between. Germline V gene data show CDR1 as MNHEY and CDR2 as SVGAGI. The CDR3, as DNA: TGTGCCAGCAGTTACTCAGGGTACAATTCACCCCTCCACTTT. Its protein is CASSYSGYNSPLHF.

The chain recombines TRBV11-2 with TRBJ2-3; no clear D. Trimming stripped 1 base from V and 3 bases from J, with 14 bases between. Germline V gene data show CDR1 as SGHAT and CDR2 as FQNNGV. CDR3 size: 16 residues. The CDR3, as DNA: TGTGCCAGCAGCTTAGGTTACGGGCGGTGGACAGATACGCAGTATTTT. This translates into CASSLGYGRWTDTQYF. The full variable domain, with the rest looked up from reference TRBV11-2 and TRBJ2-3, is EAGVAQSPRYKIIEKRQSVAFWCNPISGHATLYWYQQILGQGPKLLIQFQNNGVVDDSQLPKDRFSAERLKGVDSTLKIQPAKLEDSAVYLCASSLGYGRWTDTQYFGPGTRLTVL.

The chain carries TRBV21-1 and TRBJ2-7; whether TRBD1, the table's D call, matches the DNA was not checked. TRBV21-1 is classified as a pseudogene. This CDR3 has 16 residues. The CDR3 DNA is TGTGCCAGCGCGGGGGACAGGGGGCCCCTCTCCTACGAGCAGTACTTC. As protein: CASAGDRGPLSYEQYF.

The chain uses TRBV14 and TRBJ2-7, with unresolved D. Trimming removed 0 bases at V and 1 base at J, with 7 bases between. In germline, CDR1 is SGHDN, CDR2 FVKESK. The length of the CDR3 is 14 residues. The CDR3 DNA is TGTGCCAGCAGCCAAGAACTTGGGTCCTACGAGCAGTACTTC. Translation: CASSQELGSYEQYF.

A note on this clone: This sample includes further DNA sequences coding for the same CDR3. DNA for the CDR3: TGTGCCAGCAGTCTTGCGGGGACCGGGGAGCTGTTTTTT. This codes for CASSLAGTGELFF. This chain links TRBV7-7 with TRBJ2-2; TRBD2 is a possible D gene (6 bases). V was trimmed by 6 bases and J by 5 bases, leaving 10 bases between them. Per the germline V gene, CDR1 is SSHAT and CDR2 is FNYEAQ (reference sequence). The CDR3 is 13 residues long.

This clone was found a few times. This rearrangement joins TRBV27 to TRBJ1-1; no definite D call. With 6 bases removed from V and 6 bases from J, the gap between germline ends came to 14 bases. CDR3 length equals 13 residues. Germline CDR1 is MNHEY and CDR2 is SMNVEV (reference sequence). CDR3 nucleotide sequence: TGTGCCAGCAGGCCGCTACCTGGGGCTGAAGCTTTCTTT. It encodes CASRPLPGAEAFF.

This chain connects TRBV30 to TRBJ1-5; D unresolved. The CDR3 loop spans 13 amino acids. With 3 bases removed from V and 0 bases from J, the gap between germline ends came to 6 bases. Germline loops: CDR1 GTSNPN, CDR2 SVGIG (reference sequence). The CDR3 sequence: CAWSAYSNQPQHF. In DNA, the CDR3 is TGTGCCTGGAGCGCGTATAGCAATCAGCCCCAGCATTTT.

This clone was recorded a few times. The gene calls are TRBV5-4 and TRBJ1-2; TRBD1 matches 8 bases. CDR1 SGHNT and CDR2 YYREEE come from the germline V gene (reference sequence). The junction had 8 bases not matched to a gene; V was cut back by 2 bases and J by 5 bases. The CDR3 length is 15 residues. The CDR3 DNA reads TGTGCCAGCAGCTTCGACAGGGGAAGGGGATATGGCTACACCTTC. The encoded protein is CASSFDRGRGYGYTF. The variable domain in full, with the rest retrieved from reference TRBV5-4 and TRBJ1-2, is ETGVTQSPTHLIKTRGQQVTLRCSSQSGHNTVSWYQQALGQGPQFIFQYYREEENGRGNFPPRFSGLQFPNYSSELNVNALELDDSALYLCASSFDRGRGYGYTFGSGTRLTVV.

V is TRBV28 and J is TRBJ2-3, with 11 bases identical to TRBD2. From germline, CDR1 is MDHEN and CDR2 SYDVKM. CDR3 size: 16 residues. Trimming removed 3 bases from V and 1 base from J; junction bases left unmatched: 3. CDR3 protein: CASSLWTSGRTDTQYF. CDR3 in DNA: TGTGCCAGCAGTTTGTGGACTAGCGGGCGCACAGATACGCAGTATTTT.

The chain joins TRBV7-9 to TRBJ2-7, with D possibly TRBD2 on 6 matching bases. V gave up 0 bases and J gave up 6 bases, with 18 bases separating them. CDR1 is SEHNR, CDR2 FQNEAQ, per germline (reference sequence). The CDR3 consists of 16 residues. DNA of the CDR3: TGTGCCAGCAGCTTAGCCTCGGGACTTTACGGGAGCGAGCAGTACTTC. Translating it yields CASSLASGLYGSEQYF.